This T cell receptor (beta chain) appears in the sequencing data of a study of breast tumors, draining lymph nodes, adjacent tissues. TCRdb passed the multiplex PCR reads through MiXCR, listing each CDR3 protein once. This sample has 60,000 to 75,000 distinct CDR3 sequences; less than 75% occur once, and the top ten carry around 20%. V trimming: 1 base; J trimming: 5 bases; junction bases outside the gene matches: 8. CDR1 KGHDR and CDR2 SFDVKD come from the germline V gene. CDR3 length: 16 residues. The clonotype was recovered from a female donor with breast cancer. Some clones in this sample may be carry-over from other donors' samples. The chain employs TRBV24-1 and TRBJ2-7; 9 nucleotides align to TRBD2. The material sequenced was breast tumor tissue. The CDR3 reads CATSDFGASGKHEQYF. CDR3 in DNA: TGTGCCACCAGTGATTTCGGAGCTAGCGGGAAGCACGAGCAGTACTTC.